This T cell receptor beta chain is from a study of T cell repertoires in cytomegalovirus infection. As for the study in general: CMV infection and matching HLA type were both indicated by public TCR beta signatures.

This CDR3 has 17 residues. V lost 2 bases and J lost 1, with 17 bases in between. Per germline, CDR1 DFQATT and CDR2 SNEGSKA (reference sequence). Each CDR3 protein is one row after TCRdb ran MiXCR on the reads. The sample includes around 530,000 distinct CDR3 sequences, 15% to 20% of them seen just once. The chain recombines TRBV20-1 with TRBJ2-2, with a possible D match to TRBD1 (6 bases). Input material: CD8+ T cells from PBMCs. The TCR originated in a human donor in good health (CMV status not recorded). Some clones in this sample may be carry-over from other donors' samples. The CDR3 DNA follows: TGCAGTGCTAGATCGTTTCCCGAGGACAGGAACACCGGGGAGCTGTTTTTT. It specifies CSARSFPEDRNTGELFF.